These T cell receptor beta chains were read from a single sample in a study of response to subunit inactivated influenza vaccine. TCRdb passed the RT-PCR reads through MiXCR, listing each CDR3 protein once. The sample has hundreds of thousands of distinct CDR3 sequences, under 20% seen once. The material was PBMCs from blood, obtained roughly 5 days after vaccination. All receptors come from a man aged 45 to 65 who received an inactivated influenza vaccine. CDR3s leave out the opening cysteine and the closing phenylalanine or tryptophan. Fields, in order: J gene, V gene, clone size, CDR3 protein. The size of a clone is reported for some rows only, either as once, few or many, or as a class for expanded clones.

TRBJ2-1 TRBV6-2/TRBV6-3 . ASSYPPRGEQF
TRBJ2-3 TRBV20-1 many SARTPVRTDTQY
TRBJ1-1 TRBV29-1 few SVGNRGKEAF
TRBJ1-3 TRBV19 few ASSPQILRGGNTIY
TRBJ1-2 TRBV29-1 few SADNYNVNYGYT
. TRBV7-9 . ATGGGLSYEQF
TRBJ2-7 TRBV29-1 . SGLLDRVGSYEQY
TRBJ2-2 TRBV28 few ASVGGVGELF
TRBJ1-3 TRBV11-2 few ASSRRRAGGNTIY
TRBJ1-4 TRBV9 . ASSVGGKEKLF
TRBJ2-1 TRBV29-1 few SVEGGRANYNEQF
TRBJ1-2 TRBV7-9 . ASSNRVGYT
TRBJ1-5 TRBV10-3 few ASGQGGRNQPQH
TRBJ1-2 TRBV24-1 . ATSDQPGMGYT
TRBJ2-5 TRBV20-1 few SARDQSISLQETQY
TRBJ2-7 TRBV6-2/TRBV6-3 once ASSPRTSIPEQY
TRBJ2-1 TRBV7-3 . ASSSLIGGEQF
TRBJ1-1 TRBV20-1 few SARDPGDPNTEAF
TRBJ1-5 TRBV15 few ATSRSRASNQPQH
TRBJ2-7 TRBV6-5 . ASSLTGVGTYEQY
TRBJ2-1 TRBV20-1 few SARVRDRARHEQF
TRBJ2-7 TRBV27 few ASSLVMGAEQY
TRBJ2-1 TRBV7-6 few ASSRTSGSPDEQF
TRBJ2-3 TRBV9 . ASSVASFSSTDTQY
TRBJ2-1 TRBV3-1 . ASSQGPTGGGVNEQF
TRBJ2-1 TRBV11-2 many ASSLSTHEQF
TRBJ2-3 TRBV7-2 few ASSFIQADTQY
TRBJ2-7 TRBV6-1 few ASSEGQGVLQY
TRBJ2-3 TRBV5-1 few ASSLVGERTDTQY
TRBJ2-5 TRBV20-1 few SAGVLRRGGLETQY
TRBJ2-1 TRBV9 few ASSVEVQGGYNEQF
TRBJ2-5 TRBV12-3/TRBV12-4 many ASSLAILGGTQY
TRBJ1-1 TRBV30 . AWSVRTGATITEAF
TRBJ1-1 TRBV20-1 . SAPTGGTANTEAF
TRBJ2-2 TRBV28 . ASLESRGVSTGELF
TRBJ1-2 TRBV20-1 many SARGQGAYGYT
TRBJ2-1 TRBV4-3 many ASSQGMDEQF
TRBJ2-1 TRBV9 . ASSQGQGATYNEQF
TRBJ2-1 TRBV27 once ASSLGGWDNHNEQF
TRBJ2-1 TRBV6-2/TRBV6-3 few ASSWTSGRAGNEQF
TRBJ2-7 TRBV7-9 . ASSPLGDRGLDEQY
TRBJ2-5 TRBV15 . ATSRGVGNQETQY